This T cell receptor (beta chain) is drawn from a study of blood T cell repertoires in COVID-19. Study details: Samples came from the United States, Italy and Spain, spanning acute and convalescent COVID-19. Nucleic acid was either cDNA or gDNA, and it came from T cells, B-cell-depleted T cells, or PBMCs.

Original data processing: Amplification with reference gene primers provided the estimates of nucleated cell counts. This table comes from immunoSEQ multiplex PCR, and its TCRdb copy is limited to in-frame clones, with some not included. The DNA was the basis for D and trimming; V, J and clone size are from that table. The table records 100,000 or so clones, 85% to 95% of them present only once. This clone was recorded a few times. The V and J ends lost 5 bases and 0 bases, in that order; junction bases with no gene match: 5. The germline V gene has CDR1 SNHLY and CDR2 FYNNEI. The CDR3 covers 15 residues.

This clonotype originated in a middle-aged man with active COVID-19. The sequenced sample was peripheral blood. The gene calls are TRBV2 and TRBJ2-3; 7 positions match TRBD1. As DNA, the CDR3 is TGTGCCAGCAGTCAACAGGGGATGAGCACAGATACGCAGTATTTT. Residues: CASSQQGMSTDTQYF.